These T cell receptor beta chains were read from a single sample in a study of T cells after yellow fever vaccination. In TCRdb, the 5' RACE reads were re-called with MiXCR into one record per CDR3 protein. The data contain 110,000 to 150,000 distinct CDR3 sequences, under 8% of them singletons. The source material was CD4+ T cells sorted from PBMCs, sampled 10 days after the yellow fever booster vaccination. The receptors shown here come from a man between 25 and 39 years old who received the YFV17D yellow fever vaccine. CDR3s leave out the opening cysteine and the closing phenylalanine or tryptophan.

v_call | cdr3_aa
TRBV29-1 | SVGLQAGELF
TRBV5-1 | ASSLGGDSTDTQY
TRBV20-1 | SAPRREQETQY
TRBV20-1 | IGAGGNTGELF
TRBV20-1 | SARVPSESRYNEQF
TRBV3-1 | ASSQGLTTYNEQF
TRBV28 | ASSRPGTDYEQY
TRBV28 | ASSFIGSKAYNEQF
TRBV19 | ASNTGGAGFTGELF
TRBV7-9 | ASYYSSGANVLT
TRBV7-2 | ASTQDGGPYEQY
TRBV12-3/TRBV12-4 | ASARDRGSETQY
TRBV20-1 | SARRAYEQY
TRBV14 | ASSQRTPLVDTQY
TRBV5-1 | ASSLDTSGTTYEQY
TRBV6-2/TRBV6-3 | ASSYSGGTEAF
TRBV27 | ASSSGGLSNQPQH
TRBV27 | AKTGSRASSYGHEQF
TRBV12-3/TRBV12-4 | ASSRRSGKLNIQY
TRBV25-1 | ASSGQGSSYEQY
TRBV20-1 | SARGWGGSGDEQF
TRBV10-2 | ASRDLGLAGWIEQF
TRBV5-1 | ASSLGSGRFVGELF
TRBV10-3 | AIRALEEQF
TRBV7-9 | ASSSPLAGTIYNEQF
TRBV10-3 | AISESKADTQY
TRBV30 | AWSVGTHTGELF
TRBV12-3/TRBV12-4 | ASRAGSWVTDTQY
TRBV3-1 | ASSPGLAGDEQF
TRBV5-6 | ASSLRMTYEQY
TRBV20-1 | SATGGHGGNYT
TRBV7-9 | ASSLVAGSGNTIY
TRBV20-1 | SARDGINSPLH
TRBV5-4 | ASSYEPTGDYGYT
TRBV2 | ASSLAGDTGELF
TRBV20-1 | SSSSQPGLAYEQY
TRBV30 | AWRGFGLAGVEQY
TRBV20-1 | SAKRTSGRADTQY
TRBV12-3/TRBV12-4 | ATGRLADTQY
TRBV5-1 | ASSLDRTYYEQY
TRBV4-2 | ASSQDASGVAYEQY